A single sample is the source of the 3 T cell receptor beta chains below, sequenced in a study of blood T cell repertoires in COVID-19. The assay was immunoSEQ multiplex PCR, and TCRdb's table has in-frame clones only and misses some. In the table there are approximately 250,000 clones, about four fifths of which are singletons. The sample was peripheral blood. The receptor set was obtained from a woman aged 40-49 years who had recovered from COVID-19.

The V and J genes are TRBV15 and TRBJ2-1; the D gene is possibly TRBD1 (5 bases). This CDR3 comprises 15 residues. Germline V gene sequence: CDR1 LNHNV, CDR2 YYDKDF (reference sequence). V lost 5 bases, J lost 4 bases, and 15 bases lay in between. The CDR3, as DNA: TGTGCCACCAGCTCAGGGAATCGGCGGTACAATGAGCAGTTCTTC. Its protein is CATSSGNRRYNEQFF.

In its sample, this clone was seen once. V gene TRBV11-3 combines with J gene TRBJ2-5, with D tentatively TRBD2 (6 bases). V was pared by 2 bases and J by 5 bases, with 6 bases between. There are 12 residues in the CDR3. Germline V gene sequence: CDR1 SGHNT, CDR2 YENEEA. This chain's CDR3 is CASSLRGETQYF. CDR3 DNA: TGTGCCAGCAGCTTACGGGGGGAGACCCAGTACTTC.

The rearrangement joins TRBV7-9 to TRBJ2-2; D is unclear. V was pared by 3 bases and J by 2 bases, with 4 bases between. This CDR3 is built from 13 residues. The germline V gene has CDR1 SEHNR and CDR2 FQNEAQ (reference sequence). In DNA, the CDR3 is TGTGCCAGCAGCTTTTATAACACCGGGGAGCTGTTTTTT. This codes for CASSFYNTGELFF.